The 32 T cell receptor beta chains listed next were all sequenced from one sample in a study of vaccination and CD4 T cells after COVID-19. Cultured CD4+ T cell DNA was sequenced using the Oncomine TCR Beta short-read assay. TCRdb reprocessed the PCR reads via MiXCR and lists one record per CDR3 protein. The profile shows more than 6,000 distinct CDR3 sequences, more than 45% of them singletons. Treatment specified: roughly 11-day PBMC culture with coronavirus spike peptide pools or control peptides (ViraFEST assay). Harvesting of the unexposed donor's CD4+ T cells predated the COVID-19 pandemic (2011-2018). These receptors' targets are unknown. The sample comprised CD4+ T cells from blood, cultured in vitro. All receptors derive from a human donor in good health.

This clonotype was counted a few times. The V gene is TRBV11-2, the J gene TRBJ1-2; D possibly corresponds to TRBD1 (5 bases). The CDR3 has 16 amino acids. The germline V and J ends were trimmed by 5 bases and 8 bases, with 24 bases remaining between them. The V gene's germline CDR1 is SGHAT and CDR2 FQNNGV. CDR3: CASSPIRGAGWDGYTF. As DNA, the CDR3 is TGTGCCAGCAGCCCCATTAGAGGGGCGGGGTGGGACGGCTACACCTTC.

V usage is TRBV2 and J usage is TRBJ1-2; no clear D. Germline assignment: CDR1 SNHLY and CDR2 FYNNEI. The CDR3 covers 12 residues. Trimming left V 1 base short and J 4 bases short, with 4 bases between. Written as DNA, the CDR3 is TGTGCCAGCAGTGAAGGGGTCTATGGCTACACCTTC. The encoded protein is CASSEGVYGYTF.

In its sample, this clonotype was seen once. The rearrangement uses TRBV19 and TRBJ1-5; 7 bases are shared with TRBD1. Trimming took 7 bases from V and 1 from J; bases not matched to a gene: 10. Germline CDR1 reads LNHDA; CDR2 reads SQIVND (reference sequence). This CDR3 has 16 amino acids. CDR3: CASKPRTGSSNQPQHF. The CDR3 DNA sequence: TGTGCCAGTAAACCCAGGACAGGATCGAGCAATCAGCCCCAGCATTTT.

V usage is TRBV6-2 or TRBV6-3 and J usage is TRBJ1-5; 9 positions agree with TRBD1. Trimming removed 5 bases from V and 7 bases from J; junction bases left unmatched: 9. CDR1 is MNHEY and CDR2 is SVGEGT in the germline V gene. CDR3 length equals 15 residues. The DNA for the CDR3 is TGTGCCAGCAGTACCCGGGACAGGGAGCGGCAGCCCCAGCATTTT. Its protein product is CASSTRDRERQPQHF.

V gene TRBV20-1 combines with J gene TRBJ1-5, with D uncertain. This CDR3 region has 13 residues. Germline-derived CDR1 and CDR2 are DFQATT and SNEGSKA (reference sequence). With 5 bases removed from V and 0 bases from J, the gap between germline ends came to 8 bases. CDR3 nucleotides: TGCAGTGCTCGCAGTTATAGCAATCAGCCCCAGCATTTT. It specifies CSARSYSNQPQHF.

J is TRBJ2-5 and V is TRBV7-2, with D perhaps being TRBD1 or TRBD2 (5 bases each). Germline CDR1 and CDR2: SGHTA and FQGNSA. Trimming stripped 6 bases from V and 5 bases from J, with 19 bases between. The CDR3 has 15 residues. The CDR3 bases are TGTGCCAGCAGTTCCACCCTAGGGACGCTCGAGACCCAGTACTTC. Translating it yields CASSSTLGTLETQYF.

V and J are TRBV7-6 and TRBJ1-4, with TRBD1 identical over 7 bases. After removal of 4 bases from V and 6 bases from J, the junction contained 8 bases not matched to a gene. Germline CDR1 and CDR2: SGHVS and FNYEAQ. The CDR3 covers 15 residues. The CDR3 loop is CASSYRDSSYEKLFF. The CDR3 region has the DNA TGTGCCAGCAGCTACCGGGACAGTAGTTATGAAAAACTGTTTTTT.

In DNA, the CDR3 is TGTGCCACCGCGACAGGGCCTGAAGCTTTCTTT. Its protein is CATATGPEAFF. The V call is TRBV6-2 or TRBV6-3, the J call TRBJ1-1; 7 nucleotides match TRBD1. The germline V gene has CDR1 MNHEY and CDR2 SVGEGT. The CDR3 sequence is 11 residues long. Unmatched junction bases numbered 5, after V lost 10 bases and J lost 6 bases.

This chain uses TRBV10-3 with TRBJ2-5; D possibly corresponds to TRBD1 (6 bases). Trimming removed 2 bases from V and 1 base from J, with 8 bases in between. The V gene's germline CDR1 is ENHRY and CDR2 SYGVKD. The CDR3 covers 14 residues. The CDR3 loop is CAISEARGQETQYF. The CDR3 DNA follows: TGTGCCATCAGTGAGGCCAGGGGCCAAGAGACCCAGTACTTC.

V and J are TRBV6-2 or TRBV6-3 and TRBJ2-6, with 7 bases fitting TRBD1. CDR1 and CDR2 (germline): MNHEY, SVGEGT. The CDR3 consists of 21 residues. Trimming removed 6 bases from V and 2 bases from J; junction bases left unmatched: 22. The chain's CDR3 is CASSSSGQPFPRGPGANVLTF. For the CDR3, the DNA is TGTGCCAGCAGCTCATCGGGACAGCCCTTTCCTCGAGGCCCTGGGGCCAACGTCCTGACTTTC.

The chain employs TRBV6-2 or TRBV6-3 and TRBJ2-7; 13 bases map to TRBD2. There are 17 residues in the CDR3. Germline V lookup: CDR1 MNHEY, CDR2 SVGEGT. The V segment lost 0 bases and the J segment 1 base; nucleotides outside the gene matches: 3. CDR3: CASSYSPGLAGSYEQYF. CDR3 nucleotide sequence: TGTGCCAGCAGTTACTCTCCGGGACTAGCGGGATCCTACGAGCAGTACTTC.

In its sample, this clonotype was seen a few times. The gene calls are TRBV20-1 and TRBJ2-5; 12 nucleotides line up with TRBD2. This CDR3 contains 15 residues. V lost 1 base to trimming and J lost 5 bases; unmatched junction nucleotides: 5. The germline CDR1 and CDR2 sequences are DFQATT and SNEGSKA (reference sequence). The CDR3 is CSARGASGRAETQYF. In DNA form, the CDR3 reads TGCAGTGCTAGAGGGGCTAGCGGGAGGGCCGAGACCCAGTACTTC.

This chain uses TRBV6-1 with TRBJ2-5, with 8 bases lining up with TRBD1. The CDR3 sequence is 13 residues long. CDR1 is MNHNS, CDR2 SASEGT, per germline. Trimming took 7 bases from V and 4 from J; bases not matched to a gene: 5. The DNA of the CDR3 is TGTGCCAGCAACCAGGGGGCAACAGAGACCCAGTACTTC. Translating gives CASNQGATETQYF.

The CDR3 sequence is CASSLDRGNYEQYF. CDR3 DNA sequence: TGTGCCAGCAGCTTGGACAGGGGAAACTACGAGCAGTACTTC. The chain uses TRBV7-2 and TRBJ2-7, with 9 bases fitting TRBD1. Germline V gene data show CDR1 as SGHTA and CDR2 as FQGNSA. The CDR3 has 14 amino acids. Germline trimming cut 3 bases from V and 3 bases from J; bases unmatched to any gene: 3. The full variable domain, rest sourced from reference TRBV7-2 and TRBJ2-7, is GAGVSQSPSNKVTEKGKDVELRCDPISGHTALYWYRQSLGQGLEFLIYFQGNSAPDKSGLPSDRFSAERTGGSVSTLTIQRTQQEDSAVYLCASSLDRGNYEQYFGPGTRLTVT.

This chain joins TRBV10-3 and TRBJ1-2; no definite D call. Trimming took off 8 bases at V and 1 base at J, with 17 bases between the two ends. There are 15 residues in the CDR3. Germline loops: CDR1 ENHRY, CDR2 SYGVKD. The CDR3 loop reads CAIYGLGTFNYGYTF. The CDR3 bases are TGTGCCATCTACGGCCTCGGAACCTTTAACTATGGCTACACCTTC.

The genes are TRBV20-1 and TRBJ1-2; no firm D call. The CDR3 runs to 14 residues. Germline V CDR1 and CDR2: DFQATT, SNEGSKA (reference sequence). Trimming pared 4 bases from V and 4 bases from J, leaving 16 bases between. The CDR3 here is CSAIGRGPSYGYTF. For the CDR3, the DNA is TGCAGTGCTATTGGTCGTGGTCCTAGCTATGGCTACACCTTC.

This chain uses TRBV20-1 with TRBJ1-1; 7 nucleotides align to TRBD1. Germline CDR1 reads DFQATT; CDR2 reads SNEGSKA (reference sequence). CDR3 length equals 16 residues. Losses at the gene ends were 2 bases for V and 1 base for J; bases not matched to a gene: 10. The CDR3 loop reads CSARSRQGKRNTEAFF. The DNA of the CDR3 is TGCAGTGCTAGATCCCGACAGGGTAAGCGGAACACTGAAGCTTTCTTT.

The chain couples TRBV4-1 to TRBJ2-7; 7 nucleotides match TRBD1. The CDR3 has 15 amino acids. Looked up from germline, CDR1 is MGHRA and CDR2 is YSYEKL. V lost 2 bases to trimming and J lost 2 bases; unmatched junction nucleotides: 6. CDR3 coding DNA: TGCGCCAGCAGCCAATGGGACAGTCTAACCTACGAGCAGTACTTC. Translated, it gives CASSQWDSLTYEQYF.

The CDR3 coding sequence is TGTGCCAGCAGTCGGACAGGGGTAAACACCGGGGAGCTGTTTTTT. Protein sequence: CASSRTGVNTGELFF. The chain has TRBV6-2 or TRBV6-3 and TRBJ2-2; 9 bases agree with TRBD1. Losses at the gene ends were 5 bases for V and 2 bases for J; bases not matched to a gene: 3. Germline lookup yields CDR1 MNHEY and CDR2 SVGEGT. This CDR3 is built from 15 residues.

The DNA for the CDR3 is TGTGCCAGCAGTCCCCAAGCGGCCGTTGGGGCCAACGTCCTGACTTTC. This translates into CASSPQAAVGANVLTF. The V and J genes are TRBV25-1 and TRBJ2-6, with a weak D call TRBD2 (5 bases). The germline gives CDR1 MGHDK, CDR2 SYGVNS. Trimming took off 5 bases at V and 3 bases at J, with 14 bases between the two ends. The CDR3 covers 16 residues.

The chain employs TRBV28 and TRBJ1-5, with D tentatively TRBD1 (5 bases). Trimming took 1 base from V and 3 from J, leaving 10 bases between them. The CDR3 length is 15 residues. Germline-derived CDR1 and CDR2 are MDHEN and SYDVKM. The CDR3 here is CASSLSTEINQPQHF. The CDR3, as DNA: TGTGCCAGCAGTTTATCGACAGAAATCAATCAGCCCCAGCATTTT.

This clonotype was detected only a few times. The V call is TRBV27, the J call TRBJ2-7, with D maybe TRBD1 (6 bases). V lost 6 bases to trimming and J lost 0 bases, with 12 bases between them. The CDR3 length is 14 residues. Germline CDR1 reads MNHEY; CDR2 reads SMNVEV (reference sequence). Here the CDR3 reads CASSPDRSSYEQYF. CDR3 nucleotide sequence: TGTGCCAGCAGCCCCGACAGGAGCTCCTACGAGCAGTACTTC.

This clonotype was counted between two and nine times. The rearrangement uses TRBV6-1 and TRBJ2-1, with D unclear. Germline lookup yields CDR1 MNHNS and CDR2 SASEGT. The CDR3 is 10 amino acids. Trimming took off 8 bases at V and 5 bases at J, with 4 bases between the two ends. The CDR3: CASGDNEQFF. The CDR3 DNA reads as TGTGCCAGCGGAGACAATGAGCAGTTCTTC.

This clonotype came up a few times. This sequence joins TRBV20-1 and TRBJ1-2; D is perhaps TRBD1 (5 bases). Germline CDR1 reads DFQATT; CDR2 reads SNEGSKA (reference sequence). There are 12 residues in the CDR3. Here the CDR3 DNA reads TGCAGCATTAAAGGGCAGGGTGATGGCTACACCTTC. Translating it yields CSIKGQGDGYTF.

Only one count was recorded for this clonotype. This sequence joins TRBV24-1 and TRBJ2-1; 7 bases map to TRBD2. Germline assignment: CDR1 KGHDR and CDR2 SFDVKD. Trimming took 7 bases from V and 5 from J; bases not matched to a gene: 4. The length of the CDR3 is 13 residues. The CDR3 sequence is CATRGRENNEQFF. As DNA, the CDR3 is TGTGCCACCAGGGGGCGGGAGAACAATGAGCAGTTCTTC.

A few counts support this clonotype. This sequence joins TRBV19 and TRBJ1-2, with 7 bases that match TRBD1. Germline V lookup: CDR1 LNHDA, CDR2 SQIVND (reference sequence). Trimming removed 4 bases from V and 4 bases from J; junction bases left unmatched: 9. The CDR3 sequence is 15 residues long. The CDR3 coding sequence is TGTGCCAGTAGTACTACAGGGGACGGGCTCTATGGCTACACCTTC. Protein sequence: CASSTTGDGLYGYTF. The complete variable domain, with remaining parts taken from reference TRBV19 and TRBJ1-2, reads DGGITQSPKYLFRKEGQNVTLSCEQNLNHDAMYWYRQDPGQGLRLIYYSQIVNDFQKGDIAEGYSVSREKKESFPLTVTSAQKNPTAFYLCASSTTGDGLYGYTFGSGTRLTVV.

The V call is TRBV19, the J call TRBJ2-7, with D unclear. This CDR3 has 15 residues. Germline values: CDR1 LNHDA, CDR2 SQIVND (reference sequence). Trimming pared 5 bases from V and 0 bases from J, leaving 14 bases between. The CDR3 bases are TGTGCCAGTAGTCGGACCTTAAGGAGCTCCTACGAGCAGTACTTC. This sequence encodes CASSRTLRSSYEQYF.

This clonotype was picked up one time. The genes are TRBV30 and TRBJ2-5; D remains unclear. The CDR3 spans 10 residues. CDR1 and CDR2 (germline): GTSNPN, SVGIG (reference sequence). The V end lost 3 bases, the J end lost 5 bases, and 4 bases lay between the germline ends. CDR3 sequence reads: CAWSRETQYF. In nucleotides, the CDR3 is TGTGCCTGGAGCCGGGAGACCCAGTACTTC.

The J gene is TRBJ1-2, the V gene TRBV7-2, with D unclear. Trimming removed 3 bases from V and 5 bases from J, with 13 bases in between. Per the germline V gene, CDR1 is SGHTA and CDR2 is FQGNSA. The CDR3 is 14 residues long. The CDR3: CASSLIGSEYGYTF. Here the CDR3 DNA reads TGTGCCAGCAGCTTGATAGGGAGCGAGTATGGCTACACCTTC.

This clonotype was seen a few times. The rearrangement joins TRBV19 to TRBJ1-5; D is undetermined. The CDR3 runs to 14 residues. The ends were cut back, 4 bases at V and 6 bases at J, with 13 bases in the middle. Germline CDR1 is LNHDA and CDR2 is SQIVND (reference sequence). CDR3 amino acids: CASSNPGQIQPQHF. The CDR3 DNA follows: TGTGCCAGTAGTAACCCCGGCCAGATTCAGCCCCAGCATTTT.

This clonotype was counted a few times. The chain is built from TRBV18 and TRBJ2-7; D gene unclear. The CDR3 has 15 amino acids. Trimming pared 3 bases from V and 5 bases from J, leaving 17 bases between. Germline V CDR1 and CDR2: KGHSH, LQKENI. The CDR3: CASSPFTGRSDEQYF. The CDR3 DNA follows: TGTGCCAGCTCACCGTTTACCGGGCGCTCTGACGAGCAGTACTTC.

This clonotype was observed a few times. The DNA of the CDR3 is TGTGCCAGCAGCGGCGGGACAGGTAATCAGCCCCAGCATTTT. It codes for CASSGGTGNQPQHF. The V call is TRBV7-9, the J call TRBJ1-5; TRBD1 matches 8 bases. The CDR3 extends over 14 amino acids. The germline V gene encodes CDR1 SEHNR and CDR2 FQNEAQ (reference sequence). Trimming removed 5 bases from V and 4 bases from J; junction bases left unmatched: 4.